This T cell receptor (beta chain) was captured by sequencing in a study of prognosis after radiotherapy for stage I lung cancer. Germline values: CDR1 SGHDT, CDR2 YYEEEE. The CDR3 has 16 residues. Unmatched junction bases numbered 7, after V lost 3 bases and J lost 7 bases. From genomic DNA, TCR beta CDR3 was amplified by two-round multiplex PCR. First-round PCR, the initial amplification, used primers specific to each TRBV and TRBJ gene. A single record per CDR3 protein comes from TCRdb applying MiXCR to the multiplex PCR reads. Of about 27,000 distinct CDR3 sequences in the sample, around 30% are singletons; the top ten hold roughly 33%. There were 5 to 7.5 milliliters of peripheral blood drawn at each of two time points. This clonotype showed up many times.

This receptor was taken from a donor aged 50 or older with non-small cell lung cancer. V and J are TRBV5-6 and TRBJ1-6; the match to TRBD1 covers 10 bases. This specimen consisted of PBMCs, obtained before or after stereotactic body radiation therapy (not recorded which). The CDR3: CASSYIPGQGNSPLHF. CDR3 bases: TGTGCCAGCAGCTACATTCCGGGACAGGGGAATTCACCCCTCCACTTT. Full variable domain (missing parts from reference TRBV5-6 and TRBJ1-6): DAGVTQSPTHLIKTRGQQVTLRCSPKSGHDTVSWYQQALGQGPQFIFQYYEEEERQRGNFPDRFSGHQFPNYSSELNVNALLLGDSALYLCASSYIPGQGNSPLHFGNGTRLTVT.